Below are 16 T cell receptor beta chains sequenced from a single sample in a study of T cell responses to AZD1222 COVID-19 vaccine. The protocol was immunoSEQ multiplex PCR, while the TCRdb copy is restricted to in-frame clones and leaves out a portion. The table includes around 190,000 clones, almost 90% detected once. Sequencing was performed on peripheral blood, taken 28 days after the second AZD1222 dose. These receptors were collected from an adult who received the AZD1222 COVID-19 vaccine.

J is TRBJ1-2 and V is TRBV30; a possible D gene is TRBD1 (5 bases). The CDR3 runs to 12 residues. In germline, CDR1 is GTSNPN, CDR2 SVGIG (reference sequence). Trimming stripped 5 bases from V and 7 bases from J, with 14 bases between. CDR3 protein: CAWHRTLSGYTF. CDR3 DNA sequence: TGTGCCTGGCACAGGACCCTATCTGGCTACACCTTC.

This clone was seen a single time. The CDR3 is CATKPHQGDPNTEAFF. The CDR3 nucleotides are TGTGCCACAAAACCCCACCAGGGGGATCCGAACACTGAAGCTTTCTTT. The chain combines TRBV27 with TRBJ1-1; 7 bases are shared with TRBD1. V was pared by 10 bases and J by 1 base, with 15 bases of the junction left unmatched. Germline V gene sequence: CDR1 MNHEY, CDR2 SMNVEV (reference sequence). CDR3 length: 16 amino acids.

The genes are TRBV24-1 and TRBJ2-1; tentatively, D is TRBD1 (6 bases). This CDR3 comprises 14 residues. V was shortened by 7 bases and J by 2 bases, with 11 bases between the two germline ends. Per the germline V gene, CDR1 is KGHDR and CDR2 is SFDVKD. The CDR3 protein is CATSGEGAYNEQFF. CDR3 bases: TGTGCCACCAGCGGCGAGGGGGCCTACAATGAGCAGTTCTTC.

The chain couples TRBV28 to TRBJ2-3; weak D call: TRBD2 (5 bases). The germline gives CDR1 MDHEN, CDR2 SYDVKM. This CDR3 has 14 amino acids. Trimming took 5 bases from V and 6 from J, leaving 15 bases between them. The DNA of the CDR3 is TGTGCCAGCAGTAGACCCCCAGAGCGGGATACGCAGTATTTT. Its translation is CASSRPPERDTQYF.

This chain joins TRBV7-9 and TRBJ1-2, with TRBD1 as a possible D gene (5 bases). Looked up from germline, CDR1 is SEHNR and CDR2 is FQNEAQ (reference sequence). The CDR3 loop spans 16 amino acids. V dropped 0 bases and J dropped 5 bases, with 16 bases sitting between them. The CDR3 bases are TGTGCCAGCAGCTTAGCGCGAGGGGAGAGGACGTATGGCTACACCTTC. It yields the protein CASSLARGERTYGYTF.

The chain uses TRBV3-1 (or the pseudogene TRBV3-2) and TRBJ2-2; 9 nucleotides line up with TRBD2. The CDR3 spans 15 residues. The V segment lost 4 bases and the J segment 5 bases; nucleotides outside the gene matches: 5. Per germline, CDR1 LGHDT and CDR2 YNNKEL (reference sequence). The CDR3 coding sequence is TGTGCCAGCAGCCTAGCGGGGGCCCAGACCGGGGAGCTGTTTTTT. This translates into CASSLAGAQTGELFF.

The chain employs TRBV6-2 or TRBV6-3 and TRBJ2-5, with D hard to call. The CDR3 loop spans 15 amino acids. Per germline, CDR1 MNHEY and CDR2 SVGEGT. The V end was cut by 5 bases, the J end by 5 bases, with 18 bases between. The CDR3 bases are TGTGCCAGCAGTCCGAACAAGGAGCTACGGGAGACCCAGTACTTC. Amino acid sequence: CASSPNKELRETQYF.

The chain joins TRBV10-3 to TRBJ1-1, with 9 nucleotides matching TRBD1. Germline values: CDR1 ENHRY, CDR2 SYGVKD. The CDR3 length is 15 residues. With V trimmed by 7 bases and J by 0 bases, 6 bases remained unmatched. In nucleotides, the CDR3 is TGTGCCATCACCTTGGGACAGGGTCTGAACACTGAAGCTTTCTTT. It specifies CAITLGQGLNTEAFF.

The CDR3 loop is CASSRGQALNYGYTF. The CDR3 bases are TGTGCCAGCAGCCGTGGACAGGCCCTTAACTATGGCTACACCTTC. The chain uses TRBV6-6 and TRBJ1-2, with TRBD1 matching 7 bases. Unmatched junction bases numbered 8, after V lost 6 bases and J lost 1 base. This CDR3 is built from 15 residues. Germline V gives CDR1 MNHNY, CDR2 SVGAGI (reference sequence).

This clone was seen a handful of times. The chain links TRBV9 to TRBJ2-7, with D possibly TRBD2 on 6 matching bases. V was trimmed by 4 bases and J by 5 bases, leaving 13 bases between them. The length of the CDR3 is 13 residues. Germline V gene lookup returns CDR1 SGDLS and CDR2 YYNGEE. The CDR3 here is CASSPGTRNEQYF. CDR3 coding DNA: TGTGCCAGCAGCCCCGGGACTCGGAACGAGCAGTACTTC.

The chain uses TRBV7-6 and TRBJ1-3; D call uncertain. The germline gives CDR1 SGHVS, CDR2 FNYEAQ. This CDR3 is built from 14 residues. V was pared by 5 bases and J by 1 base, with 9 bases between. The CDR3, as DNA: TGTGCCAGCAGCCCTCGGGAGTCTGGAAACACCATATATTTT. It encodes CASSPRESGNTIYF.

The V call is TRBV5-8, the J call TRBJ2-2; the D call may be TRBD1 or TRBD2 (5 bases each). V lost 10 bases and J lost 2, with 18 bases in between. Germline CDR1 and CDR2: SGHTS and YDEGEE. The CDR3 is made up of 15 amino acids. CDR3 loop: CAAARGRTNTGELFF. DNA for the CDR3: TGTGCCGCGGCCCGGGGCAGAACAAACACCGGGGAGCTGTTTTTT.

The CDR3 region is CATSSSSFGYGYTF. The DNA of the CDR3 is TGTGCAACCTCTTCCAGCAGTTTCGGCTATGGCTACACCTTC. This rearrangement joins TRBV7-9 to TRBJ1-2; D is unclear. Germline V CDR1 and CDR2: SEHNR, FQNEAQ (reference sequence). The CDR3 covers 14 residues.

In DNA, the CDR3 is TGTGCCAGCAGGGGGGAGAACACTGAAGCTTTCTTT. It yields the protein CASRGENTEAFF. The gene calls are TRBV3-1 (or the pseudogene TRBV3-2) and TRBJ1-1; D might be TRBD1 (5 bases). The CDR3 is made up of 12 amino acids. Looked up from germline, CDR1 is LGHDT and CDR2 is YNNKEL (reference sequence). Trimming took 6 bases from V and 1 from J, leaving 6 bases between them.

This chain joins TRBV9 and TRBJ1-1; tentatively, D is TRBD1 (6 bases). The germline V gene has CDR1 SGDLS and CDR2 YYNGEE. Trimming stripped 0 bases from V and 0 bases from J, with 12 bases between. The CDR3 length is 16 residues. CDR3 nucleotide sequence: TGTGCCAGCAGCGTAGGAGGGGGGATCATGAACACTGAAGCTTTCTTT. This codes for CASSVGGGIMNTEAFF.

The V call is TRBV12-3 or TRBV12-4, the J call TRBJ1-4; D is perhaps TRBD1 (6 bases). The ends were cut back, 3 bases at V and 7 bases at J, with 9 bases in the middle. CDR3 length: 13 amino acids. CDR3 region: CASSLGQAEKLFF. The CDR3 nucleotides read TGTGCCAGCAGTTTGGGACAAGCTGAAAAACTGTTTTTT.